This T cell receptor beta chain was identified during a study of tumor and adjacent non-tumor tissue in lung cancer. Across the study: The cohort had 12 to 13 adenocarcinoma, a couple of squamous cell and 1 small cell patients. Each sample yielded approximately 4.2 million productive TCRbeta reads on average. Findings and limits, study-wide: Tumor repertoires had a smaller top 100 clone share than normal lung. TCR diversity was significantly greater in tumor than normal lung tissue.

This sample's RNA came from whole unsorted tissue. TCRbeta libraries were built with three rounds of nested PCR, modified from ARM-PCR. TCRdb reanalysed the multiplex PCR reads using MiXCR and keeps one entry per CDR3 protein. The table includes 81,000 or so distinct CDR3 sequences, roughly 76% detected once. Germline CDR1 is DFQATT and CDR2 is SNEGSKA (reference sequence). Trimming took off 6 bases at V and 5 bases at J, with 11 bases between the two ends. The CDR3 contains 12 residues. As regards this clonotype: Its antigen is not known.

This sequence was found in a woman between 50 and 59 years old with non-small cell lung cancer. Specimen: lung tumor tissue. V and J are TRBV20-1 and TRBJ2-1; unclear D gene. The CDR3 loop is CSAPIVNNEQFF. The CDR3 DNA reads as TGCAGTGCACCTATAGTGAACAATGAGCAGTTCTTC.